These T cell receptor beta chains were read from a single sample in a study of cytomegalovirus exposure and HLA in healthy donors. Sequencing was performed with immunoSEQ multiplex PCR; in TCRdb, only in-frame clones are kept and a portion is missing. The data hold 150,000 to 160,000 clones, with more than 75% observed a single time. The sequencing input was PBMCs. The receptors come from a woman aged 18 to 35 in good health and CMV-seronegative. The CDR3 runs from the conserved cysteine through the conserved F or W. D genes are given only for firm matches. Expanded clones get a size class; other rows say once, few or many, or leave the size out.

v_call: TRBV7-6
d_call: TRBD2
j_call: TRBJ2-2
clone_size: -
cdr3_nt: TGTGCCAGCAGCCTGGGACTAGCGGGAGGCGCGAACACCGGGGAGCTGTTTTTT
cdr3_aa: CASSLGLAGGANTGELFF

v_call: TRBV9
d_call: TRBD2
j_call: TRBJ2-3
clone_size: -
cdr3_nt: TGTGCCAGCAGCGGTGGACTAGGGATCACAGATACGCAGTATTTT
cdr3_aa: CASSGGLGITDTQYF

v_call: TRBV28
d_call: TRBD2
j_call: TRBJ2-1
clone_size: -
cdr3_nt: TGTGCCAGCAGTCCACCTAGCGGCAATGAGCAGTTCTTC
cdr3_aa: CASSPPSGNEQFF

v_call: TRBV28
d_call: TRBD2
j_call: TRBJ2-1
clone_size: -
cdr3_nt: TGTGCCAGCAGTACCCCAGGCTTCGCGGGAGGGGCAGATGAGCAGTTCTTC
cdr3_aa: CASSTPGFAGGADEQFF

v_call: TRBV7-9
d_call: TRBD1
j_call: TRBJ2-7
clone_size: -
cdr3_nt: TGTGCCAGCAGCTTAGCACAGGGGGCACTCTACGAGCAGTACTTC
cdr3_aa: CASSLAQGALYEQYF

v_call: TRBV9
d_call: -
j_call: TRBJ2-7
clone_size: -
cdr3_nt: TGTGCCAGCAGCCCGCACAGGTTTTCCTACGAGCAGTACTTC
cdr3_aa: CASSPHRFSYEQYF

v_call: TRBV6-6
d_call: -
j_call: TRBJ1-1
clone_size: -
cdr3_nt: TGTGCCAGCAGTTCCCTTGGAGAGGGAGGGCCTGAAGCTTTCTTT
cdr3_aa: CASSSLGEGGPEAFF

v_call: TRBV5-1
d_call: -
j_call: TRBJ2-5
clone_size: once
cdr3_nt: TGCGCCAGCAGCTTGGCGGCTAGCGAAGAGACCCAGTACTTC
cdr3_aa: CASSLAASEETQYF

v_call: TRBV6-6
d_call: TRBD1
j_call: TRBJ2-3
clone_size: -
cdr3_nt: TGTGCCAGCAGAGACAGGGGGCCAGATACGCAGTATTTT
cdr3_aa: CASRDRGPDTQYF

v_call: TRBV9
d_call: -
j_call: TRBJ1-2
clone_size: -
cdr3_nt: TGTGCCAGCAGCGTAGTAGATGGGCATGGCTACACCTTC
cdr3_aa: CASSVVDGHGYTF

v_call: TRBV4-1
d_call: TRBD2
j_call: TRBJ2-3
clone_size: -
cdr3_nt: TGCGCCAGCAGCCTCCTAGCGGGAACAGATACGCAGTATTTT
cdr3_aa: CASSLLAGTDTQYF

v_call: TRBV30
d_call: -
j_call: TRBJ2-7
clone_size: -
cdr3_nt: TGTGCCTGGAGTGTACTTCGGGGGTACTACGAGCAGTACTTC
cdr3_aa: CAWSVLRGYYEQYF

v_call: TRBV28
d_call: TRBD2
j_call: TRBJ2-5
clone_size: -
cdr3_nt: TGTGCCAGCAGTTTCCCCCTAGCGGGGCTGGAGACCCAGTACTTC
cdr3_aa: CASSFPLAGLETQYF

v_call: TRBV6-5
d_call: -
j_call: TRBJ1-5
clone_size: -
cdr3_nt: TGTGCCAGCGGACAGATCAATCAGCCCCAGCATTTT
cdr3_aa: CASGQINQPQHF

v_call: TRBV6-5
d_call: TRBD1
j_call: TRBJ1-5
clone_size: -
cdr3_nt: TGTGCCAGCAGAGGGACAGGCGGGAATCAGCCCCAGCATTTT
cdr3_aa: CASRGTGGNQPQHF

v_call: TRBV18
d_call: TRBD1
j_call: TRBJ1-6
clone_size: -
cdr3_nt: TGTGCCAGCTCACTCATCCGGGACAGGGGGTCGGGCTCCTATAATTCACCCCTCCACTTT
cdr3_aa: CASSLIRDRGSGSYNSPLHF

v_call: TRBV27
d_call: -
j_call: TRBJ1-4
clone_size: once
cdr3_nt: TGTGCCAGCAGTTTATCTTTGGGAGCAACTAATGAAAAACTGTTTTTT
cdr3_aa: CASSLSLGATNEKLFF

v_call: TRBV7-2
d_call: TRBD2
j_call: TRBJ2-5
clone_size: -
cdr3_nt: TGTGCCAGCAGCTTATCTAGCGGGGGCGGGGGTGAGACCCAGTACTTC
cdr3_aa: CASSLSSGGGGETQYF